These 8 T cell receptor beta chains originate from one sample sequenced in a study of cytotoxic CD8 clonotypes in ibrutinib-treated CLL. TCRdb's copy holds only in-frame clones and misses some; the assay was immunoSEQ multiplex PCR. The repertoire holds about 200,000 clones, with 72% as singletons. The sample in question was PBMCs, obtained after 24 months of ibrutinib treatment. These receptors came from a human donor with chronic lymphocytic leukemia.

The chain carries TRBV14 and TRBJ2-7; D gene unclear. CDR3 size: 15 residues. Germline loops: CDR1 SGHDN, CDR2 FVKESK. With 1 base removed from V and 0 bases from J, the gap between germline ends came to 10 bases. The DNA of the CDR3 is TGTGCCAGCAGCCAAGTTAGAGGCGGCTCCTACGAGCAGTACTTC. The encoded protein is CASSQVRGGSYEQYF.

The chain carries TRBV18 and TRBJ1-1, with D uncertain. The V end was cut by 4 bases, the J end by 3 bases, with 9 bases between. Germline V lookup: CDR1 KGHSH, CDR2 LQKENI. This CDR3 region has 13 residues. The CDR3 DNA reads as TGTGCCAGCTCACTCCGGGAAGACACTGAAGCTTTCTTT. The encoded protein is CASSLREDTEAFF.

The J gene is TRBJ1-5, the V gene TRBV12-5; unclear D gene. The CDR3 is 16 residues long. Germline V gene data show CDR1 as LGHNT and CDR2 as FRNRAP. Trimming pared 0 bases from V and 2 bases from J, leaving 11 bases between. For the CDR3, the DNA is TGTGCTAGTGGTTTGGTGCCCTGGGGTGGCAATCAGCCCCAGCATTTT. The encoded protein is CASGLVPWGGNQPQHF.

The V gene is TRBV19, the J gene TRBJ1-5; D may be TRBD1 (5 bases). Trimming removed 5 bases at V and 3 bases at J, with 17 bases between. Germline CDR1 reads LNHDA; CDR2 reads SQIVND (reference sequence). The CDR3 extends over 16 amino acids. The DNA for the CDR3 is TGTGCCAGTAGTCCCGTCCAGGGTTGGAACAATCAGCCCCAGCATTTT. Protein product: CASSPVQGWNNQPQHF.

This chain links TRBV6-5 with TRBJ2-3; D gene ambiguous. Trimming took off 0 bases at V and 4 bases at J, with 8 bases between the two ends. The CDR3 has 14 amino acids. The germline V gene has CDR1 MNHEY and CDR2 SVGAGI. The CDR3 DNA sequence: TGTGCCAGCAGTTACTCGTGGGGTTCAGATACGCAGTATTTT. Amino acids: CASSYSWGSDTQYF.

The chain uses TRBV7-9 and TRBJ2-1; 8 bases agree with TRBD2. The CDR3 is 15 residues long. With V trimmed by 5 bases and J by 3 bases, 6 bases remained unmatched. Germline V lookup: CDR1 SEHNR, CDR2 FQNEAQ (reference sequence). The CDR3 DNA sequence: TGTGCCAGCAGCCCTGTCGGGAGGGGCTACAATGAGCAGTTCTTC. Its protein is CASSPVGRGYNEQFF.

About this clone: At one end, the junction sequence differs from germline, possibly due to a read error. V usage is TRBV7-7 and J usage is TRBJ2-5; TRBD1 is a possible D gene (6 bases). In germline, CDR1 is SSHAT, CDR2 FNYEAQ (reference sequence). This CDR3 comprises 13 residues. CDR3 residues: CASSRDKDGTQYF. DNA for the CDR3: TGTGCTAGCAGCAGGGACAAAGACGGGACCCAGTACTTC.

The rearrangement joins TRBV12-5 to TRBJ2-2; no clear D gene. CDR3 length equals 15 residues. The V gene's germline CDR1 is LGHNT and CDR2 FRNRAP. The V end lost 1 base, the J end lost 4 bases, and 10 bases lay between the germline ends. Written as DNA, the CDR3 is TGTGCTAGTGGTTTGGATGGCGGATCCACCGGGGAGCTGTTTTTT. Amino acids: CASGLDGGSTGELFF. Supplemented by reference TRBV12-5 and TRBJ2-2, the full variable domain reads DARVTQTPRHKVTEMGQEVTMRCQPILGHNTVFWYRQTMMQGLELLAYFRNRAPLDDSGMPKDRFSAEMPDATLATLKIQPSEPRDSAVYFCASGLDGGSTGELFFGEGSRLTVL.